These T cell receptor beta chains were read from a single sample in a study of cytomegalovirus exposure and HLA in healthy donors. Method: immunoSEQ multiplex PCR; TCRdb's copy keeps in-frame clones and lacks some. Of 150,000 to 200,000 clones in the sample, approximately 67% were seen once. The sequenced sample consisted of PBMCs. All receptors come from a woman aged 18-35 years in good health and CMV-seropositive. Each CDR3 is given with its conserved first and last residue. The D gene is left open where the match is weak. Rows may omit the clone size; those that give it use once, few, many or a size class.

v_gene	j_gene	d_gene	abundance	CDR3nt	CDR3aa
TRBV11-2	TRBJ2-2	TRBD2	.	TGTGCCAGCAGCTTATCAGCTAGCGGGGAGCCAAGGGAGCTGTTTTTT	CASSLSASGEPRELFF
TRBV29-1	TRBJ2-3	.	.	TGCAGCGTTGATAGGGGCGCGTCCGATACGCAGTATTTT	CSVDRGASDTQYF
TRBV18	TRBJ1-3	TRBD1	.	TGTGCCAGCTCAGATCAGGGGGCCACTGGAAACACCATATATTTT	CASSDQGATGNTIYF
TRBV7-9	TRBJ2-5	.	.	TGTGCCAGCAGCTTACGGGGTAGTAGCGTGGACCAGTACTTC	CASSLRGSSVDQYF
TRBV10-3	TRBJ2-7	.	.	TGTGCCATCAGTGAGTACGGGACACCCGACTACGAGCAGTACTTC	CAISEYGTPDYEQYF
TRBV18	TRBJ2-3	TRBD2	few	TGTGCCAGCTCACCACCGGCTAGCGGGGACACAGATACGCAGTATTTT	CASSPPASGDTDTQYF
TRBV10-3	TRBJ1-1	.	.	TGTGCCATCAGTGAGTTTGTAGTGAACACTGAAGCTTTCTTT	CAISEFVVNTEAFF
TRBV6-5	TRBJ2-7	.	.	TGTGCCAGCAGTCGTACAGGGATGTACGAGCAGTACTTC	CASSRTGMYEQYF
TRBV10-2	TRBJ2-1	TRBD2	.	TGCGCCAGCAGTGGGACTAGCGGGAGGGCACGGGAGCAGTTCTTC	CASSGTSGRAREQFF
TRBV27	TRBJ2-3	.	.	TGTGCCAGCAGTTTACTTAGTGGCACAGATACGCAGTATTTT	CASSLLSGTDTQYF
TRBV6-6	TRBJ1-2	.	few	TGTGCCAGCAGTTATAGAGAGGGGGATGGCTACACCTTC	CASSYREGDGYTF
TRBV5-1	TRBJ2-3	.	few	TGCGCCAGCAGTTATGGAGTAGGGGACACAGATACGCAGTATTTT	CASSYGVGDTDTQYF
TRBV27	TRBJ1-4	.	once	TGTGCCAGCAGTTTTTTTGCAGGAACTAATGAAAAACTGTTTTTT	CASSFFAGTNEKLFF
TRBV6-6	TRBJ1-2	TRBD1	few	TGTGCCAGCAGTCTACAGGGGGCGGGCTACACCTTC	CASSLQGAGYTF
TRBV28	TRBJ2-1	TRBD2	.	TGTGCCAGCACTGGAGCGGGAGGGTACAATGAGCAGTTCTTC	CASTGAGGYNEQFF
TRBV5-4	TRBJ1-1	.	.	TGTGCCAGCAGCTCCAGGGTAGATACTGAAGCTTTCTTT	CASSSRVDTEAFF
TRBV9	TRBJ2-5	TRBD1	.	TGTGCCAGCAGCGAGAACCCCGGGACAGGGCGGGAGACCCAGTACTTC	CASSENPGTGRETQYF
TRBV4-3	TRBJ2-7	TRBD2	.	TGCGCCAGCAGCCAAGTCAAACCGGGACTAGCGGGGTCCTACGAGCAGTACTTC	CASSQVKPGLAGSYEQYF
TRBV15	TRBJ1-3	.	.	TGTGCCACCAGCAGAACAGGGACACCTGGAAACACCATATATTTT	CATSRTGTPGNTIYF
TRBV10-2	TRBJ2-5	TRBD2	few	TGCGCCAGCAGAAAGGGACTAGCGGAAGAGACCCAGTACTTC	CASRKGLAEETQYF